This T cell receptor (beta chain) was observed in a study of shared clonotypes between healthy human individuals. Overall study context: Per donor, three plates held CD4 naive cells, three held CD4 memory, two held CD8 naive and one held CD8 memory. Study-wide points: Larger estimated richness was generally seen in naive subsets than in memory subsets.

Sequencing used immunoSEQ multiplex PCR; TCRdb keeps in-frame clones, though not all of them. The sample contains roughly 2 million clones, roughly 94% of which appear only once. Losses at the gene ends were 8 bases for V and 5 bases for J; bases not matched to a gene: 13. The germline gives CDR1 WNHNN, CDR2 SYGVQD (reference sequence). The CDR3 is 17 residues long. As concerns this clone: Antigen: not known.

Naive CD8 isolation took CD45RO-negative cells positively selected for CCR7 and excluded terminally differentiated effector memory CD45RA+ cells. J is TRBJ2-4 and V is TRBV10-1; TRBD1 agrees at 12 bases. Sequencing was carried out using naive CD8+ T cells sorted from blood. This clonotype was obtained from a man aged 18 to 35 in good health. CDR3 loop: CASLPGTGGGVENIQYF. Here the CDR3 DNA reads TGCGCCAGCCTACCCGGGACAGGGGGCGGAGTAGAAAACATTCAGTACTTC.